Presented here are 15 T cell receptor beta chains from one specimen sequenced in a study of blood T cell repertoires in COVID-19. Using immunoSEQ multiplex PCR, the repertoire was profiled, and TCRdb retains in-frame clones only, with some absent. The table has about 99,000 clones, roughly 80% seen once; the top ten hold 4.8%. The sample consisted of peripheral blood. These receptors originate from a man between 60 and 70 years old with acute or convalescent COVID-19.

This clone was picked up a small number of times. The chain carries TRBV2 and TRBJ1-1; D uncertain. This CDR3 has 13 residues. CDR1 and CDR2 (germline): SNHLY, FYNNEI. Deletions cut 3 bases from V and 0 bases from J, with 5 bases between. The CDR3 coding sequence is TGTGCCAGCAGTGATGAGATGAACACTGAAGCTTTCTTT. Translating it yields CASSDEMNTEAFF. Together with reference TRBV2 and TRBJ1-1, the CDR3 gives the full variable domain: EPEVTQTPSHQVTQMGQEVILRCVPISNHLYFYWYRQILGQKVEFLVSFYNNEISEKSEIFDDQFSVERPDGSNFTLKIRSTKLEDSAMYFCASSDEMNTEAFFGQGTRLTVV.

The rearrangement joins TRBV7-8 to TRBJ2-2; D gene uncertain. Trimming removed 5 bases at V and 3 bases at J, with 7 bases between. The CDR3 totals 13 residues. Germline V gene lookup returns CDR1 SGHVS and CDR2 FQNEAQ. Here the CDR3 reads CASSTTYTGELFF. The CDR3 DNA reads TGTGCCAGCAGCACGACATACACCGGGGAGCTGTTTTTT.

This rearrangement joins TRBV7-2 to TRBJ1-1, with unresolved D. The V gene's germline CDR1 is SGHTA and CDR2 FQGNSA. The V gene lost 2 bases and the J gene lost 4 bases, with 8 bases spanning the gap. The CDR3 spans 13 residues. The CDR3, as DNA: TGTGCCAGCAGCTTAAAGCCGGGCACTGAAGCTTTCTTT. It encodes CASSLKPGTEAFF.

This sequence joins TRBV4-1 and TRBJ2-7; 8 bases line up with TRBD1. V gave up 0 bases and J gave up 2 bases; unmatched junction bases: 9. CDR3 length: 17 amino acids. The germline V gene has CDR1 MGHRA and CDR2 YSYEKL. DNA for the CDR3: TGCGCCAGCAGCCAAGAAGGTATGGGGACAGGAACCTACGAGCAGTACTTC. It codes for CASSQEGMGTGTYEQYF.

This clone was seen more than once but under ten times. The chain has TRBV6-5 and TRBJ1-4; D gene unclear. V dropped 8 bases and J dropped 6 bases, with 10 bases sitting between them. The CDR3 consists of 12 residues. Per germline, CDR1 MNHEY and CDR2 SVGAGI. CDR3 in DNA: TGTGCCAGCCAGGTGCGGGATGAAAAACTGTTTTTT. Translating it yields CASQVRDEKLFF.

CDR3 protein: CASSPGGGAFF. CDR3 bases: TGTGCCAGCTCACCTGGGGGGGGTGCTTTCTTT. This chain joins TRBV18 and TRBJ1-1; D perhaps matches TRBD1 (5 bases). The CDR3 consists of 11 residues. Trimming removed 3 bases from V and 11 bases from J, with 10 bases in between. The germline gives CDR1 KGHSH, CDR2 LQKENI.

The rearrangement uses TRBV29-1 and TRBJ2-5; possible D gene TRBD2, 5 bases. CDR1 SQVTM and CDR2 ANQGSEA come from the germline V gene. V shed 4 bases and J shed 2 bases, with 8 bases lying between them. CDR3 size: 12 residues. The CDR3 region is CSVALEQETQYF. The CDR3 nucleotides read TGCAGCGTTGCACTAGAACAAGAGACCCAGTACTTC.

V usage is TRBV5-1 and J usage is TRBJ2-1; 10 bases agree with TRBD2. Trimming took 2 bases from V and 4 from J; bases not matched to a gene: 6. Germline V CDR1 and CDR2: SGHRS, YFSETQ. The CDR3 totals 16 residues. CDR3 DNA: TGCGCCAGCAGCTTCCCTGGGACTAGCGTTTACAATGAGCAGTTCTTC. This translates into CASSFPGTSVYNEQFF. The full variable domain, completed using reference TRBV5-1 and TRBJ2-1, is KAGVTQTPRYLIKTRGQQVTLSCSPISGHRSVSWYQQTPGQGLQFLFEYFSETQRNKGNFPGRFSGRQFSNSRSEMNVSTLELGDSALYLCASSFPGTSVYNEQFFGPGTRLTVL.

This clone appeared once. The chain joins TRBV6-6 to TRBJ1-1; no definite D call. This CDR3 spans 13 amino acids. The germline gives CDR1 MNHNY, CDR2 SVGAGI (reference sequence). V lost 7 bases, J lost 1 base, and 10 bases lay in between. CDR3 loop: CASIPQKNTEAFF. CDR3 DNA sequence: TGTGCCAGCATCCCCCAGAAGAACACTGAAGCTTTCTTT.

V and J are TRBV4-3 and TRBJ2-5; TRBD2 matches 7 bases. The length of the CDR3 is 16 residues. CDR1 and CDR2 (germline): LGHNA, YSLEER. The ends lost 1 base at V and 2 bases at J; junction bases unmatched: 7. For the CDR3, the DNA is TGCGCCAGCAGCCAAGTGGCGGGAGTGGGACAAGAGACCCAGTACTTC. It translates to CASSQVAGVGQETQYF.

The chain couples TRBV10-3 to TRBJ2-3, with a possible D match to TRBD2 (6 bases). The length of the CDR3 is 13 residues. Germline lookup yields CDR1 ENHRY and CDR2 SYGVKD. Trimming pared 10 bases from V and 5 bases from J, leaving 16 bases between. The DNA for the CDR3 is TGTGCCACCCACCGGGAGCGAAGAGATACGCAGTATTTT. It translates to CATHRERRDTQYF.

The sample holds a few counts of this clone. The rearrangement joins TRBV4-1 to TRBJ2-1; 10 bases are shared with TRBD2. J gave up 6 bases and V 1 base, and 12 bases lay outside the gene matches. Germline assignment: CDR1 MGHRA and CDR2 YSYEKL. The CDR3 is 18 amino acids. The CDR3 spells CASSQVRASGGGGNEQFF. CDR3 coding DNA: TGCGCCAGCAGCCAAGTGCGAGCTAGCGGGGGAGGTGGCAATGAGCAGTTCTTC.

The chain combines TRBV9 with TRBJ2-1; 10 nucleotides agree with TRBD1. This CDR3 region has 15 residues. Germline CDR1 reads SGDLS; CDR2 reads YYNGEE. The J segment lost 5 bases and the V segment lost 3 bases, leaving 5 bases of the junction unmatched. The CDR3 is CASSADRGWNNEQFF. DNA for the CDR3: TGTGCCAGCAGCGCGGACAGGGGGTGGAACAATGAGCAGTTCTTC.

This chain uses TRBV10-3 with TRBJ2-7, with 13 positions matching TRBD2. CDR1 and CDR2 from the germline V gene are ENHRY and SYGVKD. This CDR3 region has 16 residues. Trimming took 7 bases from V and 7 from J; bases not matched to a gene: 13. CDR3 bases: TGTGCCATCACCCCAGGACTAGCGGGAGTTGTGCGGGAGCAGTACTTC. It is translated as CAITPGLAGVVREQYF.

The rearrangement uses TRBV30 and TRBJ2-1, with TRBD2 identical over 10 bases. In germline, CDR1 is GTSNPN, CDR2 SVGIG (reference sequence). This CDR3 region has 17 residues. J lost 7 bases, V lost 2 bases, and 14 bases had no gene match. CDR3 protein: CAWSPTSLAGSRNEQFF. CDR3 nucleotides: TGTGCCTGGAGTCCCACCTCACTAGCGGGATCTCGGAATGAGCAGTTCTTC. The complete variable domain, with remaining parts taken from reference TRBV30 and TRBJ2-1, reads SQTIHQWPATLVQPVGSPLSLECTVEGTSNPNLYWYRQAAGRGLQLLFYSVGIGQISSEVPQNLSASRPQDRQFILSSKKLLLSDSGFYLCAWSPTSLAGSRNEQFFGPGTRLTVL.